This paragraph reports one T cell receptor (beta chain). The V and J ends lost 4 bases and 3 bases respectively, with 12 bases between them. This CDR3 has 14 amino acids. Germline V gene data show CDR1 as LGHNA and CDR2 as YSLEER. Full-length variable regions came from constant-region reverse primers plus semi-nested Nested Universal Primer A PCR. TCRdb ran MiXCR on the 5' RACE reads and lists one entry per CDR3 protein. The table records about 42,000 distinct CDR3 sequences, approximately 31% of them present only once. This chain joins TRBV4-3 and TRBJ1-1; D call uncertain. The sequence was obtained from a female donor with breast cancer. The material sequenced was tumor-infiltrating memory CD4+ T cells sorted from the breast tumor. Subset described: memory CD4+ T cells, CD4+CD45RO+CD25-. The DNA for the CDR3 is TGCGCCAGCAGCCGGGTGACCGATTACACTGAAGCTTTCTTT. Translating gives CASSRVTDYTEAFF.